The TCR beta chain under discussion was sequenced for a study of T cell repertoires in cytomegalovirus infection. Study-level information: An indication of both CMV infection and matching HLA type came from public TCR beta signatures. Regarding the study as a whole: What dominated the ex vivo response were HLA-C-restricted CMV-specific TCR beta clonotypes.

TCRdb fed the reads into MiXCR, producing one record per CDR3 protein. The sample has 68,000 or so distinct CDR3 sequences, about 23% seen once. About this clonotype: Its specificity is unknown.

This CDR3 comprises 12 residues. V gave up 3 bases and J gave up 5 bases, with 8 bases separating them. Sample: PBMCs, sequenced either directly or after in vitro stimulation (not recorded which). This TCR derives from a human donor in good health (CMV status not recorded). Some clones in this sample may be carry-over from other donors' samples. The chain uses TRBV12-3 or TRBV12-4 and TRBJ2-7; no definite D call. The chain's CDR3 is CASSLGWDEQYF. The CDR3 region has the DNA TGTGCCAGCAGTTTGGGGTGGGACGAGCAGTACTTC.